This TCR beta chain was identified during a study of Graves' ophthalmopathy and Graves' hyperthyroidism. Whole-study context: Peripheral blood samples were taken at initial diagnosis, before any treatment. Study-level results: Ophthalmopathy progression was predicted by the model at less than 71% sensitivity and 72% to 80% specificity.

A note on this clonotype: No antigen is known for it. The final CDR3 position lacks the conserved phenylalanine or tryptophan, pointing to a likely read error. The DNA is left out, because the CDR3 cannot be placed on it with certainty; the CDR3 is given as TCRdb lists it.

The study amplified TCR beta CDR3 regions using RNA transcripts. HTBI-primed first-round RT-PCR preceded second-round multiplex PCR. Each CDR3 protein gets one entry after TCRdb re-called the multiplex PCR reads with MiXCR. The sample records 600,000 to 950,000 distinct CDR3 sequences, 40% being singletons. The clonotype comes from an adult man with Graves' ophthalmopathy. The sample was peripheral blood.

The CDR3 spells CASSTAGEYY. The rearrangement joins TRBV11-2 to TRBJ2-7; whether TRBD2, the table's D call, matches the DNA was not checked. The CDR3 adds up to 10 amino acids, both ends counted. The V gene's germline CDR1 is SGHAT and CDR2 FQNNGV.